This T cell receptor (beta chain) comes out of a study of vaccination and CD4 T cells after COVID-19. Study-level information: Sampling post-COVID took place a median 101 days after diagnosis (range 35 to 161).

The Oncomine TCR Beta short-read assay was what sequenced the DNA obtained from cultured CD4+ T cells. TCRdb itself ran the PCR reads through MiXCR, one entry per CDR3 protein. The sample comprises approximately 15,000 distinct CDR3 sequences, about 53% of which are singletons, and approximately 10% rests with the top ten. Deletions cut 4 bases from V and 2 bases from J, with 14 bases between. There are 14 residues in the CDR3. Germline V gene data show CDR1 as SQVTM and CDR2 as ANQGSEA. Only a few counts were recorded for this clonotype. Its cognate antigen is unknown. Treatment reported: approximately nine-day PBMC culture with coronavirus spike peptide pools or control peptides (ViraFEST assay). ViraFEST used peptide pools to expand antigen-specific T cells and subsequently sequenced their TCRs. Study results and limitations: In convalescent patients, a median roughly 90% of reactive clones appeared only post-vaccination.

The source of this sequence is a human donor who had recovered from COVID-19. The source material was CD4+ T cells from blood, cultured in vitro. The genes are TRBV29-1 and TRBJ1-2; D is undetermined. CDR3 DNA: TGCAGCGTTGGCGTTCCGGGTAGGAACTATGGCTACACCTTC. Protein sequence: CSVGVPGRNYGYTF.